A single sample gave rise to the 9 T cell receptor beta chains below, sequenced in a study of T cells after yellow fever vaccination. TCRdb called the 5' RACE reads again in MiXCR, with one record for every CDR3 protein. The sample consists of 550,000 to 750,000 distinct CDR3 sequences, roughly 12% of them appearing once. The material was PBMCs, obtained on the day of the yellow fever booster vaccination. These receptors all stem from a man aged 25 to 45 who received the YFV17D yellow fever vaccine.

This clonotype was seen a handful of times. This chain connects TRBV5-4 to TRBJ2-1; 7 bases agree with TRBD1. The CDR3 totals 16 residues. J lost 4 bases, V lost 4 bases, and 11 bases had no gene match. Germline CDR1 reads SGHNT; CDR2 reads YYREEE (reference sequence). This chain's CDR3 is CASSPNRGRSYNEQFF. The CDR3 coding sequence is TGTGCCAGCAGCCCGAATAGGGGGCGTTCATACAATGAGCAGTTCTTC.

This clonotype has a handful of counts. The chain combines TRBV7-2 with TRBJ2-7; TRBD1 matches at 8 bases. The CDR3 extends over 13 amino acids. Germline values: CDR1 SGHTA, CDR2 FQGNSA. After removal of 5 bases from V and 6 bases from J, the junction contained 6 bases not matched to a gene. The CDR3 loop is CASSTGQGSEQYF. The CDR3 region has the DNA TGTGCCAGCAGCACCGGACAGGGCTCCGAGCAGTACTTC. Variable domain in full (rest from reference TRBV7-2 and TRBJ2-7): GAGVSQSPSNKVTEKGKDVELRCDPISGHTALYWYRQSLGQGLEFLIYFQGNSAPDKSGLPSDRFSAERTGGSVSTLTIQRTQQEDSAVYLCASSTGQGSEQYFGPGTRLTVT.

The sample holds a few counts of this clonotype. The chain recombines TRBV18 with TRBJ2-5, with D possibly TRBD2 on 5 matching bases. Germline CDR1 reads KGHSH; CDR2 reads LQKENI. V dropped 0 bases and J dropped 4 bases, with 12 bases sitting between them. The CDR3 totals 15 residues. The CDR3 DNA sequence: TGTGCCAGCTCACCACCGAGGGAAGGACGAGAGACCCAGTACTTC. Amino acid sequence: CASSPPREGRETQYF.

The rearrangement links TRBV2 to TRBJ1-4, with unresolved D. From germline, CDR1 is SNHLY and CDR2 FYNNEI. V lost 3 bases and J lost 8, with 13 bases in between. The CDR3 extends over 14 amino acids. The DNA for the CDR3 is TGTGCCAGCAGTGATGCGGGATCGGGGGAAAAACTGTTTTTT. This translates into CASSDAGSGEKLFF. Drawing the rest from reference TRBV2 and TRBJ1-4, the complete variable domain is EPEVTQTPSHQVTQMGQEVILRCVPISNHLYFYWYRQILGQKVEFLVSFYNNEISEKSEIFDDQFSVERPDGSNFTLKIRSTKLEDSAMYFCASSDAGSGEKLFFGSGTQLSVL.

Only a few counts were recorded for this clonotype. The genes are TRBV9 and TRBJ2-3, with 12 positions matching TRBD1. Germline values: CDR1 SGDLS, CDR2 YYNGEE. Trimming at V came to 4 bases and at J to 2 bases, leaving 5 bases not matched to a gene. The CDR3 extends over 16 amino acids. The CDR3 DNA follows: TGTGCCAGCAGCTTAGGGACAGGGGGCTTCACAGATACGCAGTATTTT. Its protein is CASSLGTGGFTDTQYF.

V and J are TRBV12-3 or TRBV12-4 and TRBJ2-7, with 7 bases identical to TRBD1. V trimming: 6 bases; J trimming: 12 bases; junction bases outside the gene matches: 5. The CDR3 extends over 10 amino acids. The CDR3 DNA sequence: TGTGCCAGCAGCCACAGGGGAAGGTACTTC. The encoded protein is CASSHRGRYF.

The CDR3 loop is CSASEGDRRSQPQHF. For the CDR3, the DNA is TGCAGTGCTAGCGAAGGGGACAGGAGGTCTCAGCCCCAGCATTTT. The V and J genes are TRBV20-1 and TRBJ1-5; 8 positions agree with TRBD1. CDR1 is DFQATT and CDR2 is SNEGSKA in the germline V gene (reference sequence). With 3 bases clipped from V and 6 bases from J, the junction kept 10 bases outside the gene matches. The CDR3 has 15 amino acids.

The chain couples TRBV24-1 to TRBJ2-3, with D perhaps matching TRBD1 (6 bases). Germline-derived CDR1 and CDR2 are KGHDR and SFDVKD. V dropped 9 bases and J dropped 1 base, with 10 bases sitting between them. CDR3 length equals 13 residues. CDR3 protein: CATSRQGTDTQYF. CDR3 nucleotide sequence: TGTGCCACCTCCCGACAGGGCACAGATACGCAGTATTTT.

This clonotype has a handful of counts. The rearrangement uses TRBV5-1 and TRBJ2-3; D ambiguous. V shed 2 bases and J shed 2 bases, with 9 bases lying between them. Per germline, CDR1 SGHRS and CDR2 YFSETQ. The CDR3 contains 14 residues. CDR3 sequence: CASSFASPTDTQYF. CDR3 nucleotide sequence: TGCGCCAGCAGCTTCGCTAGTCCCACAGATACGCAGTATTTT.